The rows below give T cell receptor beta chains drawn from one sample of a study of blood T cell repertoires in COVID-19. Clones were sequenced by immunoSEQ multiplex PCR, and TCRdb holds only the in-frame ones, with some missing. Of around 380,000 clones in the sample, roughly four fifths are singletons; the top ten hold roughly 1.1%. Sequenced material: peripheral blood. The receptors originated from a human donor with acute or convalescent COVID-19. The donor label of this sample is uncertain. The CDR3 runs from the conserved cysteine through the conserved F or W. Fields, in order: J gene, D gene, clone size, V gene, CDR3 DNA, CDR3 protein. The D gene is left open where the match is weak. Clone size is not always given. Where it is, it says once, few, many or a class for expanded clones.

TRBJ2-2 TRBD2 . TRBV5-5 TGTGCCAGCAGCAAGTGGACTAGCGGGAGGGAAATCACCGGGGAGCTGTTTTTT CASSKWTSGREITGELFF
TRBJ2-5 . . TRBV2 TGTGCCAGCCTGAACCGACAGGCCCAAGAGACCCAGTACTTC CASLNRQAQETQYF
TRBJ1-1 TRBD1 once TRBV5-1 TGCGCCAGCAGCTTGACCGGGACAGGGAGCACTGAAGCTTTCTTT CASSLTGTGSTEAFF
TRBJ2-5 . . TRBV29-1 TGCAGCGCCGGTTGGCAGGGGAAGACCCAGTACTTC CSAGWQGKTQYF
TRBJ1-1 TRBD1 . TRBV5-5 TGTGCCAGCAGCTTAGACCCCACAGGGGGCGTCACTGAAGCTTTCTTT CASSLDPTGGVTEAFF
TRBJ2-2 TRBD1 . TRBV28 TGTGCCAGCACCCTAGGGGACAGGGGGCAGGGCGGGGAGCTGTTTTTT CASTLGDRGQGGELFF
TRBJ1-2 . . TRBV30 TGTGCCTGGAGTCTACAGGGAAGCGCTGGCTACACCTTC CAWSLQGSAGYTF
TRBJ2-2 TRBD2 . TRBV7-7 TGTGCCAGCAGCTCCGTAGCGGGGGGCACCGGGGAGCTGTTTTTT CASSSVAGGTGELFF
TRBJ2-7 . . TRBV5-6 TGTGCCAGCAGCTTATGGGGGGATTACGAGCAGTACTTC CASSLWGDYEQYF
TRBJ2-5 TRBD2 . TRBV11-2 TGTGCCAGCAGCTTAGATATGCGCGGGAGCAACGGGGAGACCCAGTACTTC CASSLDMRGSNGETQYF
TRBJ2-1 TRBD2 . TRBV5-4 TGTGCCAGCAGCCGGCGGGGGGGCGACAATGAGCAGTTCTTC CASSRRGGDNEQFF
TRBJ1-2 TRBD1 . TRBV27 TGTGCCAGCACAGGGGGTCACGGCTACACCTTC CASTGGHGYTF
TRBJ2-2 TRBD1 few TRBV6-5 TGTGCCAGCAGCAGGACAGGGGGAGACACCGGGGAGCTGTTTTTT CASSRTGGDTGELFF
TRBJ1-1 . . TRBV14 TGTGCCAGCAGCCAAGAAAAAGGGGTAACGTACACTGAAGCTTTCTTT CASSQEKGVTYTEAFF
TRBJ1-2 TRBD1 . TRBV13 TGTGCCAGCAGCCCGGGGACAGCTAATAACTATGGCTACACCTTC CASSPGTANNYGYTF
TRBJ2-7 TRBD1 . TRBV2 TGTGCCAGCAGGAGGACAGGGTTCGACGAGCAGTACTTC CASRRTGFDEQYF
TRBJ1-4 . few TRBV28 . CASSILGGAAGEKLFF
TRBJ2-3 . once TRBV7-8 TGTGCCAGCAGCCCTGGGACTTACACAGATACGCAGTATTTT CASSPGTYTDTQYF
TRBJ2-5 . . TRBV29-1 TGCAGCGTTGGGGGAACCCTAGCGAACCCCAACCAAGAGACCCAGTACTTC CSVGGTLANPNQETQYF
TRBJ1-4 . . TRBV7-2 TGTGCCAGCAGCCGGCGGGCTGCAACTAATGAAAAACTGTTTTTT CASSRRAATNEKLFF
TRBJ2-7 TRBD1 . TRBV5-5 TGTGCCAGCGGCCCGGGACAGGGGGTAATCAAGCAGTACTTC CASGPGQGVIKQYF
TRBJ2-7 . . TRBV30 TGTGCCTGGAGTTGGAGCTCCTACGAGCAGTACTTC CAWSWSSYEQYF
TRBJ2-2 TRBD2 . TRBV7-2 TGTGCCAGCAGCTTTCTAGCGGGGACGACCACCGGGGAGCTGTTTTTT CASSFLAGTTTGELFF
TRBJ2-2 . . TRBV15 TGTGCCACCAGCACGGCCAGGGGCACCGGGGAGCTGTTTTTT CATSTARGTGELFF
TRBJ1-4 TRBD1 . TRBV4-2 TGTGCCAGCAGCCAGGCGACAGGGTGGGATGAAAAACTGTTTTTT CASSQATGWDEKLFF
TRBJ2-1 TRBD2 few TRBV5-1 TGCGCCAGCAGCTCCTACCTGACTAGCGGGAGATCCCCCTACAATGAGCAGTTCTTC CASSSYLTSGRSPYNEQFF
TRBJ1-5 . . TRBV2 TGTGCCAGCAGTGAAGCTTACTCCATCAATCAGCCCCAGCATTTT CASSEAYSINQPQHF
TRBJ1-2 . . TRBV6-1 TGTGCCAGCAGTGAACGAGCCCTGGGGGGAGTTAACTATGGCTACACCTTC CASSERALGGVNYGYTF
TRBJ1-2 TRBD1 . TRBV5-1 TGCGCCAGCAGCTTGGGAGGAAACGAGGGGGCCTATGGCTACACCTTC CASSLGGNEGAYGYTF
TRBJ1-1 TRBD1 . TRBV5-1 TGCGCCAGCAGCTTGGGGGGCCTTGGAGCAGGGGGCCAGAACACTGAAGCTTTCTTT CASSLGGLGAGGQNTEAFF
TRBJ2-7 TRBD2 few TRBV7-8 TGTGCCAGCAGCGGGTCGGGACTAGCGGGGGTCTACGAGCAGTACTTC CASSGSGLAGVYEQYF
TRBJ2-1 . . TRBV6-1 TGTGCCAGCAGTGAAACCCGACAGGGGAGGGAGTTCTTC CASSETRQGREFF
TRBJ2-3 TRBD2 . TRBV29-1 TGCAGCGTTGTCCCCCGGGAGGTAACAGATACGCAGTATTTT CSVVPREVTDTQYF
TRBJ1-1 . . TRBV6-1 TGTGCCAGCAGTGAGAGTCACCCGAACACTGAAGCTTTCTTT CASSESHPNTEAFF
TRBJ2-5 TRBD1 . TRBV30 TGTGCCTGGAGTAAGAACAGGGGGAAAGAGACCCAGTACTTC CAWSKNRGKETQYF
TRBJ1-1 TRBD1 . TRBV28 TGTGCCAGCAGTGAACAGGGGGCTGGGACTGAAGCTTTCTTT CASSEQGAGTEAFF
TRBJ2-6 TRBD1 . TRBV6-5 TGTGCCAGCGGACAGGGTCGGGCCAACGTCCTGACTTTC CASGQGRANVLTF
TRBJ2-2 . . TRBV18 TGTGCCAGCTCATTAGCTAGCTTGAACACCGGGGAGCTGTTTTTT CASSLASLNTGELFF
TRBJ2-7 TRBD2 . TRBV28 TGTGCCAGCAGGCCTAAGCTAGCGGGGAGTTACGAGCAGTACTTC CASRPKLAGSYEQYF
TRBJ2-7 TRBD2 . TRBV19 TGTGCCAGTAGTCCCCTGGGGGGGTACGAGCAGTACTTC CASSPLGGYEQYF
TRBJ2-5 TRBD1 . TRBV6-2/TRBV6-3 TGTGCCAGCAGTTTGGGACAGGGATTGATTGAGACCCAGTACTTC CASSLGQGLIETQYF
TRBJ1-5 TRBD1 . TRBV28 TGTGCCAGCAGTCTACCGGGACAGATCGTCGAGTTTACTTATAGCAATCAGCCCCAGCATTTT CASSLPGQIVEFTYSNQPQHF
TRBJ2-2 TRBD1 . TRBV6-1 TGTGCCAGCAGTGAATTCACAGGGGGCATCTCGTACACCGGGGAGCTGTTTTTT CASSEFTGGISYTGELFF
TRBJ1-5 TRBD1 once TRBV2 TGTGCCAGCAGTGGAGGACAGGGAGGAAGCAATCAGCCCCAGCATTTT CASSGGQGGSNQPQHF
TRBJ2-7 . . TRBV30 TGTGCCTGGAGTAGGGGGAACTACGAGCAGTACTTC CAWSRGNYEQYF
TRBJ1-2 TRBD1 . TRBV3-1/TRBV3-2 TGTGCCAGCAGCCAAGCAGGGGGCAGAGGCTACACCTTC CASSQAGGRGYTF
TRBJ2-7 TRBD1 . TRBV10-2 TGCGCCAGCAGAGAGGGGGGGACAGGGGATAGATACGAGCAGTACTTC CASREGGTGDRYEQYF
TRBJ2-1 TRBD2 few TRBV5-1 TGCGCCAGCAGAGTCGCTAGCGGGGGGGCGAGCTCCTACAATGAGCAGTTCTTC CASRVASGGASSYNEQFF
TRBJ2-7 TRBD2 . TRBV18 TGTGCCAGCTCACCAGTGGGGGTAGCGGGAGCCTACGAGCAGTACTTC CASSPVGVAGAYEQYF
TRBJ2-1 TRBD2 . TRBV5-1 TGCGCCAGCAGCTTGGACCTTCGCCTAGCGGATGAGCAGTTCTTC CASSLDLRLADEQFF
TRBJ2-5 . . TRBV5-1 TGCGCCAGCAGCCAAGGCGGTGTGAAAGAGACCCAGTACTTC CASSQGGVKETQYF
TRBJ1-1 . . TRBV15 TGTGCCACCAGCAGAGCGGACAGTAACACTGAAGCTTTCTTT CATSRADSNTEAFF
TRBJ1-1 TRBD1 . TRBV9 TGTGCCAGCAGCGTAGGGGGGACAGGCAGCATGGGGGCTTTCTTT CASSVGGTGSMGAFF
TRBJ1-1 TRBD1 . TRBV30 TGTGCCTGGTCACAGGGGATCACTGAAGCTTTCTTT CAWSQGITEAFF
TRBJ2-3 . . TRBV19 TGTGCCAGTAACGAATGGTGGGCCCCATCCCTCACAGATACGCAGTATTTT CASNEWWAPSLTDTQYF
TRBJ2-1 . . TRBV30 TGTGCCTGGAGGGACTACCACAATGAGCAGTTCTTC CAWRDYHNEQFF
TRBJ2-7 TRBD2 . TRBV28 TGTGCCAGCAGGGGGGGGGTCTACGAGCAGTACTTC CASRGGVYEQYF